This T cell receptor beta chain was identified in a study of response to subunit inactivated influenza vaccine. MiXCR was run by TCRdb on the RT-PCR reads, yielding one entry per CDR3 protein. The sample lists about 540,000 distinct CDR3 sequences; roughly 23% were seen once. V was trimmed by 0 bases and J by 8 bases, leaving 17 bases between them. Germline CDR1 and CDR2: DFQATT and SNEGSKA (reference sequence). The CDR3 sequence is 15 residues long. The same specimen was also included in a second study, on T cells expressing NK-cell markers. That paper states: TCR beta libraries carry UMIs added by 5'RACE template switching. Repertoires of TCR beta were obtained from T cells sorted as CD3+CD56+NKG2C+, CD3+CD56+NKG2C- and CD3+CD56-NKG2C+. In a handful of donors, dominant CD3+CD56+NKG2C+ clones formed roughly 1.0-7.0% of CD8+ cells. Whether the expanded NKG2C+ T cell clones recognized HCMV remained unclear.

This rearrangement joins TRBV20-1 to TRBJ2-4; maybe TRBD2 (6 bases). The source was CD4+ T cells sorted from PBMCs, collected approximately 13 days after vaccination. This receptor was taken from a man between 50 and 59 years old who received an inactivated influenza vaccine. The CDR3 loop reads CSARDGRGSADIQYF. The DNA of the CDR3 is TGCAGTGCTAGAGATGGTCGGGGGAGTGCTGACATTCAGTACTTC.